The rows below give T cell receptor beta chains drawn from one sample of a study of somatic mutations in cytotoxic T cells in rheumatoid arthritis. Measured with immunoSEQ multiplex PCR; TCRdb has only the in-frame clones, and not every one. The sample lists 15,000 to 20,000 clones, almost 85% occurring once. Sequenced input: CD8+ T cells sorted from blood. The receptors come from a woman aged 50 to 60 with rheumatoid arthritis. CDR3s include the opening cysteine and the closing phenylalanine or tryptophan. The D gene is left open where the match is weak. Not all rows give a size; the values are once, few, many and, for expanded clones, a class.

j_call d_call v_call clone_size cdr3_aa cdr3_nt
TRBJ1-1 . TRBV7-9 . CATRGRLGEGTEAFF TGTGCCACCAGGGGTCGTCTTGGGGAGGGCACTGAAGCTTTCTTT
TRBJ2-2 TRBD2 TRBV7-2 . CASSLVAGGLAGAGELFF TGTGCCAGCAGCTTAGTGGCGGGGGGACTAGCGGGAGCCGGGGAGCTGTTTTTT
TRBJ2-1 . TRBV12-5 . CASAVGRYNEQFF TGTGCTAGTGCCGTTGGGAGATACAATGAGCAGTTCTTC
TRBJ1-2 TRBD1 TRBV18 . CASSEGQGYGYTF TGTGCCAGCTCAGAGGGACAGGGATATGGCTACACCTTC
TRBJ2-1 . TRBV13 . CASSTLGGANVVF TGTGCCAGCAGCACCCTCGGGGGCGCGAATGTGGTCTTC
TRBJ1-2 TRBD1 TRBV19 . CASSIKGGGYGYTF TGTGCCAGTAGTATAAAAGGGGGCGGCTATGGCTACACCTTC
TRBJ2-5 . TRBV21-1 . CASSDRTGRETQYF TGTGCCAGCAGCGACCGGACAGGGCGGGAGACCCAGTACTTC
TRBJ2-5 . TRBV7-9 medium-sized CASSPPGGVTTQYF TGTGCCAGCAGCCCCCCGGGCGGGGTAACGACCCAGTACTTC
TRBJ2-7 . TRBV27 . CASSTTSSYEQYF TGTGCCAGCAGCACGACTAGCTCCTACGAGCAGTACTTC
TRBJ2-5 . TRBV5-4 . CASSLGVGAGGQETQYF TGTGCCAGCAGCTTGGGAGTTGGAGCGGGTGGCCAAGAGACCCAGTACTTC
TRBJ2-2 TRBD2 TRBV5-1 . CASSWGLGTTGELFF TGCGCCAGCAGCTGGGGACTAGGGACCACCGGGGAGCTGTTTTTT
TRBJ1-3 . TRBV15 . CATSRDKGNTIYF TGTGCCACCAGCAGAGATAAGGGAAACACCATATATTTT
TRBJ1-5 . TRBV28 . CASGPGDNQPQHF TGTGCCAGCGGCCCTGGGGACAATCAGCCCCAGCATTTT
TRBJ2-2 TRBD1 TRBV7-7 few CASSRGQGSPGELFF TGTGCCAGCAGCCGGGGACAGGGTAGTCCCGGGGAGCTGTTTTTT
TRBJ2-3 TRBD2 TRBV10-2 . CASSESAGVTDTQYF TGCGCCAGCAGTGAGTCTGCGGGGGTCACAGATACGCAGTATTTT
TRBJ2-7 . TRBV2 . CASSAGIEQYF TGTGCCAGCAGTGCTGGGATCGAGCAGTACTTC
TRBJ2-2 . TRBV7-9 few CASSLWIVGGGELFF TGTGCCAGCAGCTTGTGGATCGTTGGAGGCGGGGAGCTGTTTTTT
TRBJ1-1 . TRBV5-4 once CASSPVGYTEAFF TGTGCCAGCAGCCCCGTGGGTTACACTGAAGCTTTCTTT
TRBJ1-1 . TRBV9 . CASSLGGGDTEAFF TGTGCCAGCAGCCTGGGAGGGGGGGACACTGAAGCTTTCTTT
TRBJ2-2 . TRBV28 . CASSLSWNTGELFF TGTGCCAGCAGTTTGAGCTGGAACACCGGGGAGCTGTTTTTT
TRBJ2-5 . TRBV6-5 . CASSYGETQYF TGTGCCAGCAGTTACGGGGAGACCCAGTACTTC
TRBJ2-5 . TRBV11-2 . CASSLIRGAQETQYF TGTGCCAGCAGCTTAATTCGGGGGGCCCAAGAGACCCAGTACTTC
TRBJ2-1 TRBD2 TRBV4-2 . CASSQGLGYEQFF TGTGCCAGCAGCCAGGGACTAGGATATGAGCAGTTCTTC
TRBJ2-7 TRBD2 TRBV7-2 . CASSLEGTTYEQYF TGTGCCAGCAGCTTAGAGGGGACTACCTACGAGCAGTACTTC
TRBJ2-1 . TRBV6-1 once CASSTFQSPPNEQFF TGTGCCAGCAGTACGTTTCAATCTCCCCCTAATGAGCAGTTCTTC
TRBJ1-5 . TRBV19 . CASQNGRQPQHF TGTGCCAGTCAAAACGGCCGCCAGCCCCAGCATTTT
TRBJ1-4 . TRBV7-6 few CASSQLQAATNEKLFF TGTGCCAGCAGCCAGCTCCAGGCTGCAACTAATGAAAAACTGTTTTTT
TRBJ2-7 TRBD1 TRBV5-1 once CASSGRTGNLHYEQYF TGCGCCAGCAGCGGACGGACAGGGAACCTCCACTACGAGCAGTACTTC
TRBJ2-1 TRBD1 TRBV4-3 . CASSQTGVGGQFF TGCGCCAGCAGCCAAACAGGGGTAGGTGGGCAGTTCTTC
TRBJ1-1 . TRBV5-1 . CASSLTGWRDTEAFF TGCGCCAGCAGCTTGACAGGGTGGCGGGACACTGAAGCTTTCTTT
TRBJ2-3 TRBD1 TRBV5-4 . CASSSTGGYYTDTQYF TGTGCCAGCAGCTCGACAGGGGGCTATTACACAGATACGCAGTATTTT
TRBJ1-5 . TRBV28 . CASGPRAAPSNQPQHF TGTGCCAGCGGCCCCCGGGCAGCGCCTAGCAATCAGCCCCAGCATTTT
TRBJ2-1 . TRBV11-2 . CASSFGTSEQFF TGTGCCAGCAGCTTCGGGACAAGTGAGCAGTTCTTC
TRBJ1-1 TRBD1 TRBV19 . CASSPRQGPFGTEAFF TGTGCCAGTAGTCCCCGACAGGGGCCCTTCGGCACTGAAGCTTTCTTT
TRBJ1-5 . TRBV6-1 . CASSRGTWHF TGTGCCAGCAGCCGCGGGACATGGCATTTT
TRBJ1-1 . TRBV5-1 few CASSSGEAAFF TGCGCCAGCAGCTCCGGCGAGGCAGCTTTCTTT
TRBJ2-6 . TRBV15 . CATSRDRGSGANVLTF TGTGCCACCAGCAGAGATCGGGGGTCTGGGGCCAACGTCCTGACTTTC
TRBJ1-1 . TRBV28 . CASGWAASQSGDTEAFF TGTGCCAGCGGCTGGGCGGCCAGTCAGTCAGGGGACACTGAAGCTTTCTTT
TRBJ1-2 . TRBV13 . CASSLTGSYGYTF TGTGCCAGCAGCTTAACAGGTAGCTATGGCTACACCTTC
TRBJ1-4 TRBD1 TRBV10-3 . CATRTGTDEKLFF TGTGCCACGAGGACAGGGACGGATGAAAAACTGTTTTTT
TRBJ2-7 . TRBV5-1 once CASSHPTSYEQYF TGCGCCAGCAGCCACCCGACCTCCTACGAGCAGTACTTC
TRBJ2-3 TRBD1 TRBV11-2 . CASSRKGARVLSTDTQYF TGTGCCAGCAGCCGGAAGGGGGCTCGCGTTTTGAGCACAGATACGCAGTATTTT
TRBJ2-7 . TRBV4-1 . CASSQGRGTYEQYF TGCGCCAGCAGCCAAGGGCGGGGAACCTACGAGCAGTACTTC
TRBJ2-3 TRBD2 TRBV5-1 . CASSELAGESTDTQYF TGCGCCAGCAGCGAGCTAGCGGGGGAAAGCACAGATACGCAGTATTTT
TRBJ2-1 TRBD2 TRBV9 . CASSVVGSGSSYNEQFF TGTGCCAGCAGCGTAGTCGGTAGCGGGAGCTCCTACAATGAGCAGTTCTTC
TRBJ1-2 TRBD1 TRBV19 once CASSIFFSQGAVGYTF TGTGCCAGTAGTATTTTCTTCTCCCAGGGGGCGGTTGGCTACACCTTC
TRBJ1-2 . TRBV12-5 . CASGLPQGPTNQDYGYTF TGTGCTAGTGGTTTGCCACAGGGACCGACAAATCAAGACTATGGCTACACCTTC
TRBJ2-2 . TRBV9 few CASTLNPTGGTGELFF TGTGCCAGCACCTTAAACCCTACAGGAGGAACCGGGGAGCTGTTTTTT
TRBJ2-3 TRBD2 TRBV30 medium-sized CAWEHWEGSPDTQYF TGTGCCTGGGAACACTGGGAGGGGAGCCCAGATACGCAGTATTTT
TRBJ2-7 . TRBV21-1 . CASSPRGPYEQYF TGTGCCAGCAGCCCCCGGGGACCCTACGAGCAGTACTTC
TRBJ2-1 TRBD1 TRBV6-1 . CATSGDSFVSKQFF TGTGCCACCAGTGGGGACAGTTTTGTCAGTAAGCAGTTCTTC
TRBJ2-2 . TRBV4-1 . CASSQVGVKGGELFF TGCGCCAGCAGCCAAGTGGGGGTGAAGGGCGGGGAGCTGTTTTTT
TRBJ1-2 . TRBV5-1 . CASSLSAGPNYGYTF TGCGCCAGCAGCTTGTCTGCAGGACCCAACTATGGCTACACCTTC
TRBJ2-7 . TRBV9 . CASSAGNNMGEQYF TGTGCCAGCAGCGCTGGAAATAACATGGGCGAGCAGTACTTC